This TCR beta chain was profiled in a study of T cell responses to AZD1222 COVID-19 vaccine. As to this clone: Its antigen is currently unknown.

With V trimmed by 0 bases and J by 4 bases, 6 bases remained unmatched. This CDR3 is 16 amino acids long. Germline CDR1 reads SGHTA; CDR2 reads FQGNSA. Clones were read by immunoSEQ multiplex PCR, and TCRdb kept only the in-frame ones, dropping some. The sample consists of 110,000 or so clones, about 87% of them appearing once. Study-wide points: The number of AZD1222 recipients seropositive at baseline was only five or six. Donors, mostly white British, included more females; clonal diversity was possibly underestimated. Reportedly, close to half of spike-specific TCRs are directed against unmutated variant regions.

The chain employs TRBV7-2 and TRBJ2-5; TRBD1 agrees at 9 bases. The sequence derives from an adult who received the AZD1222 COVID-19 vaccine. The sequenced sample was peripheral blood, obtained 28 days after the second AZD1222 dose. CDR3: CASSLALTGGGETQYF. Written as DNA, the CDR3 is TGTGCCAGCAGCTTAGCCCTTACAGGGGGCGGAGAGACCCAGTACTTC.